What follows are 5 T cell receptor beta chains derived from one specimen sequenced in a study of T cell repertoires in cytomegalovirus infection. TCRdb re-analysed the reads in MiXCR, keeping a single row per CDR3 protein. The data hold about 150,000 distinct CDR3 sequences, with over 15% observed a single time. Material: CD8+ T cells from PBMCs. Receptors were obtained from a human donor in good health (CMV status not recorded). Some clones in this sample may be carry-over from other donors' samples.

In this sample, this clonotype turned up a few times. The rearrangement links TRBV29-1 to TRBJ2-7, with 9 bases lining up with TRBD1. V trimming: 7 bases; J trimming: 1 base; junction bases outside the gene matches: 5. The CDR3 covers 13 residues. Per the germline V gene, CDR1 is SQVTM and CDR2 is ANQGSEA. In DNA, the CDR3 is TGCAGCGGCCGGGACAGGGCTTCCTACGAGCAGTACTTC. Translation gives CSGRDRASYEQYF.

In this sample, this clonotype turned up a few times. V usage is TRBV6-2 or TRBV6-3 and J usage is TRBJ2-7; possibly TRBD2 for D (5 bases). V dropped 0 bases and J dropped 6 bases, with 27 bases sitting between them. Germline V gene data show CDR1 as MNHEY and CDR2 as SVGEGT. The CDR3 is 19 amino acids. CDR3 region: CASSYSTFFPAVKSLEQYF. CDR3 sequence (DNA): TGTGCCAGCAGTTACTCGACATTTTTCCCAGCGGTGAAATCCCTCGAGCAGTACTTC.

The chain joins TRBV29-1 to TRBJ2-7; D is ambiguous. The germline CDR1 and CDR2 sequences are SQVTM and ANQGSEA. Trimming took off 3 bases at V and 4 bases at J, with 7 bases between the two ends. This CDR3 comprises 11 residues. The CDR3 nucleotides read TGCAGCGTTGAGGGCAGATACGAGCAGTACTTC. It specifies CSVEGRYEQYF.

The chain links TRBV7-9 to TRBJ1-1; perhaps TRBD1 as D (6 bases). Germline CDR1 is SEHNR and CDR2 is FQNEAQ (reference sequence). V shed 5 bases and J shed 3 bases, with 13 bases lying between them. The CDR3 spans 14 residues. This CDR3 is CASSPVGGHTEAFF. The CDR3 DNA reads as TGTGCCAGCAGCCCCGTGGGGGGCCACACTGAAGCTTTCTTT.

The CDR3 coding sequence is TGTGCCACCCCCGCCTGGCTAGCGGGCAATGAGCAGTTCTTC. It encodes CATPAWLAGNEQFF. J is TRBJ2-1 and V is TRBV2, with 8 nucleotides matching TRBD2. This CDR3 comprises 14 residues. The germline CDR1 and CDR2 sequences are SNHLY and FYNNEI. V dropped 10 bases and J dropped 6; count of bases not matched to a gene: 11.